The 20 T cell receptor beta chains below were found in one sample sequenced in a study of T cell changes during pregnancy in multiple sclerosis. Measured with immunoSEQ multiplex PCR; TCRdb has only the in-frame clones, and not every one. The repertoire includes 89,000 or so clones, about 90% of them detected once, and 3.5% to 4% sits in the top ten. The sequences come from PBMCs, collected in the first trimester of pregnancy. Receptors were obtained from a female donor in good health, serving as a control in a pregnancy study. Some clones in this sample may be carry-over from other donors' samples.

The chain employs TRBV4-1 and TRBJ1-6; 11 bases align to TRBD1. The V gene end was trimmed by 0 bases and the J gene end by 10 bases; junction bases not matched to a gene: 5. This CDR3 spans 16 amino acids. Germline V CDR1 and CDR2: MGHRA, YSYEKL. In nucleotides, the CDR3 is TGCGCCAGCAGCCAAGACCCGGGACAGGGGGGGTCACCCCTCCACTTT. It encodes CASSQDPGQGGSPLHF.

The rearrangement uses TRBV6-6 and TRBJ2-5; D may be TRBD2 (6 bases). In germline, CDR1 is MNHNY, CDR2 SVGAGI (reference sequence). The CDR3 has 13 residues. V lost 0 bases and J 10 bases, leaving 12 bases between the germline ends. DNA for the CDR3: TGTGCCAGCAGTTACTCGAAGGGCGGGAACCAGTACTTC. It specifies CASSYSKGGNQYF.

V is TRBV6-5 and J is TRBJ1-5; D unclear. The germline V gene has CDR1 MNHEY and CDR2 SVGAGI. The CDR3 is 16 residues long. V dropped 0 bases and J dropped 7 bases, with 16 bases sitting between them. The CDR3 region is CASSYSGGFSGQPQHF. The DNA for the CDR3 is TGTGCCAGCAGTTACTCGGGAGGGTTTAGCGGGCAGCCCCAGCATTTT.

The chain links TRBV5-1 to TRBJ2-7; D possibly corresponds to TRBD2 (5 bases). V lost 3 bases and J 7 bases, leaving 14 bases between the germline ends. CDR3 length: 13 residues. Germline-derived CDR1 and CDR2 are SGHRS and YFSETQ. The CDR3 nucleotides read TGCGCCAGCAGCTCCGTTCGATCGGGGGAGCAGTACTTC. Protein: CASSSVRSGEQYF.

The genes are TRBV2 and TRBJ2-1, with a tentative D call TRBD2 (6 bases). In germline, CDR1 is SNHLY, CDR2 FYNNEI. V was trimmed by 2 bases and J by 6 bases, leaving 11 bases between them. There are 14 residues in the CDR3. For the CDR3, the DNA is TGTGCCAGCAGTGAACGACTAGACTTCAATGAGCAGTTCTTC. It codes for CASSERLDFNEQFF.

This clone was recorded once. The V and J genes are TRBV7-2 and TRBJ1-2, with D possibly being TRBD1 (5 bases). V lost 10 bases, J lost 3 bases, and 15 bases lay in between. The length of the CDR3 is 13 residues. Germline V gene lookup returns CDR1 SGHTA and CDR2 FQGNSA. The CDR3 DNA reads TGTGCCATCACGCTGGGCAGGGACTATGGCTACACCTTC. This encodes CAITLGRDYGYTF.

This rearrangement joins TRBV7-2 to TRBJ2-3; TRBD2 aligns across 11 bases. The germline V gene encodes CDR1 SGHTA and CDR2 FQGNSA. The CDR3 is made up of 17 amino acids. The V gene end was trimmed by 5 bases and the J gene end by 2 bases; junction bases not matched to a gene: 9. CDR3 in DNA: TGTGCCAGCAGCAAGTACGGGACTAGCGGCAACACAGATACGCAGTATTTT. It specifies CASSKYGTSGNTDTQYF.

The rearrangement links TRBV10-3 to TRBJ2-1; 13 bases agree with TRBD2. This CDR3 region has 15 residues. The J segment lost 10 bases and the V segment lost 5 bases, leaving 8 bases of the junction unmatched. CDR1 and CDR2 from the germline V gene are ENHRY and SYGVKD. The CDR3 DNA sequence: TGTGCCATCAGTACCACTAGCGGGGGGGCTGGAGAGCAGTTCTTC. Its protein product is CAISTTSGGAGEQFF.

The chain uses TRBV28 and TRBJ2-7; D is uncertain. V shed 4 bases and J shed 3 bases, with 13 bases lying between them. The germline V gene has CDR1 MDHEN and CDR2 SYDVKM. The CDR3 is made up of 14 amino acids. The CDR3 DNA sequence: TGTGCCAGCAGTTCTCCCGACGGAGTCTACGAGCAGTACTTC. This gives the protein CASSSPDGVYEQYF.

The chain combines TRBV7-8 with TRBJ1-2; D possibly corresponds to TRBD1 (5 bases). Germline-derived CDR1 and CDR2 are SGHVS and FQNEAQ. The V gene lost 8 bases and the J gene lost 8 bases, with 12 bases spanning the gap. This CDR3 comprises 11 residues. The CDR3 loop is CASGAGYGYTF. CDR3 sequence (DNA): TGTGCCAGCGGTGCAGGGTACGGCTACACCTTC.

The chain employs TRBV28 and TRBJ1-2; no firm D call. V was pared by 11 bases and J by 0 bases, with 13 bases between. The CDR3 length is 13 residues. Per germline, CDR1 MDHEN and CDR2 SYDVKM. CDR3 nucleotide sequence: TGTGCCGTAGGGCGGGGAGCTAACTATGGCTACACCTTC. Encoded protein: CAVGRGANYGYTF.

The chain links TRBV19 to TRBJ1-5, with TRBD1 as a possible D gene (5 bases). CDR3 size: 13 residues. V was pared by 6 bases and J by 4 bases, with 10 bases between. Germline assignment: CDR1 LNHDA and CDR2 SQIVND (reference sequence). CDR3 region: CASSQGLNQPQHF. The CDR3 DNA sequence: TGTGCCAGTAGCCAGGGATTGAATCAGCCCCAGCATTTT.

The gene calls are TRBV7-2 and TRBJ1-5; tentative D call: TRBD1 (5 bases). The CDR3 totals 13 residues. From germline, CDR1 is SGHTA and CDR2 FQGNSA. V gave up 5 bases and J gave up 9 bases, with 14 bases separating them. In nucleotides, the CDR3 is TGTGCCAGCAGCCTACCTAGGGGTGGGCCCCAGCATTTT. This gives the protein CASSLPRGGPQHF. Supplemented by reference TRBV7-2 and TRBJ1-5, the full variable domain reads GAGVSQSPSNKVTEKGKDVELRCDPISGHTALYWYRQSLGQGLEFLIYFQGNSAPDKSGLPSDRFSAERTGGSVSTLTIQRTQQEDSAVYLCASSLPRGGPQHFGDGTRLSIL.

The chain has TRBV14 and TRBJ1-6, with 7 positions matching TRBD1. The CDR3 totals 17 residues. V lost 2 bases to trimming and J lost 1 base; unmatched junction nucleotides: 5. The V gene's germline CDR1 is SGHDN and CDR2 FVKESK. CDR3 bases: TGTGCCAGCAGCCAACCCCGACAGGGATCCTATAATTCACCCCTCCACTTT. Amino acid sequence: CASSQPRQGSYNSPLHF.

The CDR3 loop reads CASSFFPEQETQYF. The DNA of the CDR3 is TGTGCCAGCAGCTTTTTTCCAGAACAAGAGACCCAGTACTTC. J is TRBJ2-5 and V is TRBV7-9; D gene ambiguous. The ends were cut back, 3 bases at V and 2 bases at J, with 10 bases in the middle. From germline, CDR1 is SEHNR and CDR2 FQNEAQ (reference sequence). The CDR3 covers 14 residues.

The chain employs TRBV6-5 and TRBJ1-1, with D unresolved. V lost 1 base and J 0 bases, leaving 9 bases between the germline ends. CDR1 is MNHEY and CDR2 is SVGAGI in the germline V gene. This CDR3 is built from 15 residues. CDR3: CASSYLARLNTEAFF. CDR3 bases: TGTGCCAGCAGTTACTTGGCCCGATTGAACACTGAAGCTTTCTTT.

The J gene is TRBJ2-5, the V gene TRBV30; 9 bases align to TRBD2. CDR1 and CDR2 from the germline V gene are GTSNPN and SVGIG (reference sequence). The CDR3 extends over 13 amino acids. V dropped 4 bases and J dropped 5; count of bases not matched to a gene: 5. The CDR3 loop reads CAWNLSGRETQYF. CDR3 coding DNA: TGTGCCTGGAATTTGAGCGGGAGGGAGACCCAGTACTTC.

The chain carries TRBV4-2 and TRBJ2-7, with 11 bases lining up with TRBD2. V was pared by 0 bases and J by 4 bases, with 2 bases of the junction left unmatched. Germline V CDR1 and CDR2: LGHNA, YNFKEQ. This CDR3 has 15 amino acids. The CDR3 DNA follows: TGTGCCAGCAGCCAAGATACTAGCGGGAGTTACGAGCAGTACTTC. Amino acid sequence: CASSQDTSGSYEQYF.

The chain is built from TRBV5-1 and TRBJ2-3; 13 bases match TRBD2. The CDR3 is made up of 14 amino acids. CDR1 and CDR2 from the germline V gene are SGHRS and YFSETQ. The ends lost 5 bases at V and 6 bases at J; junction bases unmatched: 3. CDR3 in amino acids: CASRGLAGSDTQYF. The CDR3 nucleotides read TGCGCCAGCAGGGGACTAGCGGGGTCCGATACGCAGTATTTT. Based on the CDR3 plus reference TRBV5-1 and TRBJ2-3, the full variable domain is KAGVTQTPRYLIKTRGQQVTLSCSPISGHRSVSWYQQTPGQGLQFLFEYFSETQRNKGNFPGRFSGRQFSNSRSEMNVSTLELGDSALYLCASRGLAGSDTQYFGPGTRLTVL.

The chain is built from TRBV4-1 and TRBJ2-7, with 8 bases identical to TRBD1. J lost 4 bases, V lost 1 base, and 6 bases had no gene match. The CDR3 has 15 amino acids. Looked up from germline, CDR1 is MGHRA and CDR2 is YSYEKL. CDR3 in DNA: TGCGCCAGCAGCCAAGTGGGACAGGATCTTTACGAGCAGTACTTC. Translated, it gives CASSQVGQDLYEQYF.